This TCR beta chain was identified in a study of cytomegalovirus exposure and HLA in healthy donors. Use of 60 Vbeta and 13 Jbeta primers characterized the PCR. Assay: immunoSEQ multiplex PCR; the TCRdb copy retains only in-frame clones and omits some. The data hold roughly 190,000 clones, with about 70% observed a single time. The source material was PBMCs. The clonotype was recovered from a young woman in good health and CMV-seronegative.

This chain's CDR3 is CASSRTGGGSNSPLHF. The CDR3 DNA is TGTGCCAGCAGCAGAACAGGGGGTGGTAGTAATTCACCCCTCCACTTT. The V call is TRBV11-2, the J call TRBJ1-6; 8 bases map to TRBD1. J was trimmed by 6 bases and V by 5 bases; bases with no gene match: 9. Germline V gene sequence: CDR1 SGHAT, CDR2 FQNNGV. There are 16 residues in the CDR3.